A single sample is the source of the 9 T cell receptor beta chains below, sequenced in a study of blood T cell repertoires in COVID-19. Clones were sequenced by immunoSEQ multiplex PCR, and TCRdb holds only the in-frame ones, with some missing. The sample gives roughly 260,000 clones, nearly 90% of which show up once; 2.1% is in the top ten. Sequenced: peripheral blood. Receptors were obtained from a woman between 40 and 50 years old who had recovered from COVID-19.

The CDR3 DNA reads as TGTGCCAGCAGCTTAGCTCTCGCGGGGGGGATCTACGAGCAGTACTTC. Residues: CASSLALAGGIYEQYF. This chain uses TRBV7-2 with TRBJ2-7, with 9 bases that match TRBD2. The CDR3 is made up of 16 amino acids. Germline CDR1 and CDR2: SGHTA and FQGNSA. Trimming took 0 bases from V and 3 from J; bases not matched to a gene: 6.

This clone was picked up many times. The V gene is TRBV7-3, the J gene TRBJ2-3; 9 bases line up with TRBD1. Germline V lookup: CDR1 SGHTA, CDR2 FQGTGA. The CDR3 sequence is 16 residues long. V lost 5 bases, J lost 4 bases, and 10 bases stayed unmatched. DNA of the CDR3: TGTGCCAGCAGCCCGTACCGGGACAGGGCCCCAGATACGCAGTATTTT. This sequence encodes CASSPYRDRAPDTQYF.

The chain couples TRBV7-2 to TRBJ1-2; D gene unclear. Germline V gene data show CDR1 as SGHTA and CDR2 as FQGNSA. The CDR3 extends over 15 amino acids. Trimming took off 0 bases at V and 1 base at J, with 9 bases between the two ends. CDR3 region: CASSLAQRSNYGYTF. As DNA, the CDR3 is TGTGCCAGCAGCTTAGCGCAACGCAGTAACTATGGCTACACCTTC.

This chain connects TRBV7-2 to TRBJ2-6, with D perhaps matching TRBD2 (5 bases). The CDR3 length is 15 residues. In germline, CDR1 is SGHTA, CDR2 FQGNSA. V was pared by 5 bases and J by 6 bases, with 14 bases between. The chain's CDR3 is CASSHSGVPANVLTF. CDR3 DNA sequence: TGTGCCAGCAGCCATTCCGGGGTACCGGCCAACGTCCTGACTTTC.

The rearrangement joins TRBV19 to TRBJ2-6; 10 nucleotides align to TRBD1. The germline CDR1 and CDR2 sequences are LNHDA and SQIVND (reference sequence). The ends lost 5 bases at V and 0 bases at J; junction bases unmatched: 7. The CDR3 contains 18 residues. CDR3 coding DNA: TGTGCCAGTAGTCAGGACAGGGGGGGTTACTCTGGGGCCAACGTCCTGACTTTC. Its protein is CASSQDRGGYSGANVLTF.

The V call is TRBV5-5, the J call TRBJ1-3; 9 bases agree with TRBD1. Germline V gene data show CDR1 as SGHKS and CDR2 as YYEKEE (reference sequence). Trimming cost V 4 bases and J 2 bases; bases outside gene matches: 7. The CDR3 runs to 16 residues. The chain's CDR3 is CASSRWTGDPGNTIYF. CDR3 DNA sequence: TGTGCCAGCAGCCGGTGGACAGGGGACCCTGGAAACACCATATATTTT.

The J gene is TRBJ2-4, the V gene TRBV27; 7 nucleotides line up with TRBD1. Losses at the gene ends were 6 bases for V and 9 bases for J; bases not matched to a gene: 8. Germline V gene sequence: CDR1 MNHEY, CDR2 SMNVEV (reference sequence). This CDR3 spans 13 amino acids. CDR3 DNA sequence: TGTGCCAGCAGAAAACGACAGGGTCCCATTCAGTACTTC. It yields the protein CASRKRQGPIQYF.

The J gene is TRBJ1-3, the V gene TRBV6-5, with TRBD1 identical over 9 bases. Germline trimming cut 0 bases from V and 2 bases from J; bases unmatched to any gene: 2. This CDR3 has 16 amino acids. In germline, CDR1 is MNHEY, CDR2 SVGAGI. Written as DNA, the CDR3 is TGTGCCAGCAGTTACTCGGGGACAGGGACTGGAAACACCATATATTTT. Protein product: CASSYSGTGTGNTIYF.

The rearrangement uses TRBV9 and TRBJ1-1; the D gene is possibly TRBD1 (5 bases). The CDR3 has 16 residues. The V gene's germline CDR1 is SGDLS and CDR2 YYNGEE. Deletions cut 1 base from V and 4 bases from J, with 17 bases between. The CDR3 here is CASSVSRGASPTEAFF. CDR3 nucleotide sequence: TGTGCCAGCAGCGTATCAAGGGGCGCTTCTCCCACTGAAGCTTTCTTT.